A single sample is the source of the 22 T cell receptor beta chains below, sequenced in a study of regulatory T cells in long-lasting Graves disease. Construction of TCR beta libraries relied on iRepertoire HTBI primers and on Arm-PCR targeting CDR3 regions. TCRdb fed the multiplex PCR reads into MiXCR, producing one record per CDR3 protein. The sample comprises some 250,000 distinct CDR3 sequences, 15% to 20% of which are singletons, and approximately 20% rests with the top ten. Described time point: newly diagnosed GD, antithyroid drugs for less than 3 months. RNA from PBMCs was the source of the TCR library. The specimen comprised peripheral blood mononuclear cells (PBMCs), sampled at new diagnosis, from a patient treated with antithyroid drugs. The receptors stem from a female donor with Graves disease.

This clonotype was counted ten times or more. The chain recombines TRBV11-2 with TRBJ1-6, with D perhaps TRBD1 (5 bases). The V end was cut by 0 bases, the J end by 7 bases, with 10 bases between. The germline gives CDR1 SGHAT, CDR2 FQNNGV. The CDR3 totals 15 residues. CDR3 coding DNA: TGTGCCAGCAGCTTAGAGGGGCAGGCAAATTCACCCCTCCACTTT. It is translated as CASSLEGQANSPLHF.

The CDR3 nucleotides read TGTGCCAGCAGCCAGGGACAGGGCTACGAGCAGTACGTC. Translation: CASSQGQGYEQYV. The rearrangement joins TRBV3-1 to TRBJ2-7; 9 bases map to TRBD1. The CDR3 loop spans 13 amino acids. The germline V gene encodes CDR1 LGHDT and CDR2 YNNKEL (reference sequence). With 3 bases clipped from V and 3 bases from J, the junction kept 0 bases outside the gene matches.

The chain carries TRBV3-1 and TRBJ2-1; 8 nucleotides match TRBD2. CDR1 is LGHDT and CDR2 is YNNKEL in the germline V gene (reference sequence). CDR3 length equals 15 residues. V lost 0 bases to trimming and J lost 3 bases; unmatched junction nucleotides: 1. The CDR3: CASSQDGTSYNEQFF. The CDR3 nucleotides are TGTGCCAGCAGCCAAGATGGGACTAGCTACAATGAGCAGTTCTTC.

This clonotype was detected ten times or more. The V and J genes are TRBV11-3 and TRBJ2-5; tentatively, D is TRBD1 (5 bases). Germline V gene data show CDR1 as SGHNT and CDR2 as YENEEA. V lost 5 bases to trimming and J lost 2 bases, with 9 bases between them. The CDR3 runs to 13 residues. The CDR3 bases are TGTGCCAGCAGCCGACAGATTCAAGAGACCCAGTACTTC. Its protein is CASSRQIQETQYF.

This clonotype was seen more than once but under ten times. V and J are TRBV4-1 and TRBJ1-4; no clear D. CDR1 MGHRA and CDR2 YSYEKL come from the germline V gene. This CDR3 region has 17 residues. The ends were cut back, 0 bases at V and 0 bases at J, with 11 bases in the middle. The CDR3 DNA sequence: TGCGCCAGCAGCCAAGATGTAATGAGAACAACTAATGAAAAACTGTTTTTT. This sequence encodes CASSQDVMRTTNEKLFF.

This clonotype was seen ten or more times. The chain uses TRBV15 and TRBJ1-2, with 8 bases matching TRBD1. V gave up 5 bases and J gave up 2 bases; unmatched junction bases: 4. CDR1 and CDR2 from the germline V gene are LNHNV and YYDKDF (reference sequence). The CDR3 covers 14 residues. The CDR3 region is CATSRNRGNYGYTF. The CDR3 nucleotides read TGTGCCACCAGCCGAAACAGGGGGAACTATGGCTACACCTTC.

This clonotype has at least ten counts. The chain couples TRBV20-1 to TRBJ2-3; TRBD1 is a possible D gene (5 bases). The CDR3 has 15 residues. Germline CDR1 is DFQATT and CDR2 is SNEGSKA (reference sequence). V lost 0 bases and J lost 3, with 13 bases in between. The CDR3 region is CSARDWGQQTDTQYF. The CDR3, as DNA: TGCAGTGCTAGAGACTGGGGCCAGCAAACAGATACGCAGTATTTT.

This clonotype was counted many times. This rearrangement joins TRBV4-2 to TRBJ1-2, with a tentative D call TRBD1 (5 bases). The V and J ends lost 0 bases and 2 bases respectively, with 10 bases between them. This CDR3 has 15 amino acids. Germline-derived CDR1 and CDR2 are LGHNA and YNFKEQ. CDR3 coding DNA: TGTGCCAGCAGCCAAGAAGGGACGTCGAACTATGGCTACACCTTC. Translated, it gives CASSQEGTSNYGYTF.

This clonotype was seen repeatedly, ten times or more. V and J are TRBV6-1 and TRBJ2-7, with D uncertain. Germline CDR1 is MNHNS and CDR2 is SASEGT. There are 12 residues in the CDR3. Trimming removed 6 bases at V and 2 bases at J, with 8 bases between. The CDR3 DNA follows: TGTGCCAGCAGGGAGCAGGCCTACGAGCAGTACTTC. Translation gives CASREQAYEQYF.

This clonotype was detected ten times or more. The chain recombines TRBV4-3 with TRBJ2-2, with unresolved D. The CDR3 contains 17 residues. Germline CDR1 and CDR2: LGHNA and YSLEER. V was trimmed by 1 base and J by 0 bases, leaving 12 bases between them. Here the CDR3 reads CASSQVHRSANTGELFF. The CDR3 bases are TGCGCCAGCAGCCAAGTTCACCGTTCCGCGAACACCGGGGAGCTGTTTTTT.

This clonotype was seen many times. V gene TRBV2 combines with J gene TRBJ1-5; D remains unclear. Germline V gene lookup returns CDR1 SNHLY and CDR2 FYNNEI. This CDR3 has 13 residues. The V end lost 3 bases, the J end lost 9 bases, and 12 bases lay between the germline ends. The CDR3, as DNA: TGTGCCAGCAGTGACGCCCCTCAATTGCCCCAGCATTTT. Translation: CASSDAPQLPQHF.

V is TRBV7-2 and J is TRBJ1-1; the D gene is possibly TRBD1 (6 bases). This CDR3 has 14 amino acids. Germline V gene data show CDR1 as SGHTA and CDR2 as FQGNSA. Deletions cut 5 bases from V and 11 bases from J, with 21 bases between. The DNA of the CDR3 is TGTGCCAGCAGCCCTCGCGGGGGCCTCGGTGGGGCTTTCTTT. Its protein is CASSPRGGLGGAFF.

This clonotype has more than one count but fewer than ten. The CDR3 nucleotides are TGCGCCGCCACAGGGCCCGCCGGCTCCTACAATGAGCAGTTCTTC. This encodes CAATGPAGSYNEQFF. This chain links TRBV5-1 with TRBJ2-1, with a possible D match to TRBD1 (6 bases). The CDR3 runs to 15 residues. CDR1 SGHRS and CDR2 YFSETQ come from the germline V gene. Trimming shortened V by 10 bases and J by 0 bases, and 17 bases separated the two germline ends.

This chain links TRBV2 with TRBJ2-1, with TRBD1 matching over 9 bases. There are 14 residues in the CDR3. Germline V gene sequence: CDR1 SNHLY, CDR2 FYNNEI. The junction had 2 bases not matched to a gene; V was cut back by 6 bases and J by 2 bases. The CDR3 loop reads CASRGDRAYNEQFF. The CDR3 DNA sequence: TGTGCCAGCAGGGGGGACAGGGCCTACAATGAGCAGTTCTTC.

This chain connects TRBV10-1 to TRBJ2-1; the D is unclear. The germline CDR1 and CDR2 sequences are WNHNN and SYGVQD (reference sequence). V gave up 5 bases and J gave up 8 bases, with 10 bases separating them. The CDR3 sequence is 12 residues long. The CDR3 here is CASSLGIDEQFF. Written as DNA, the CDR3 is TGCGCCAGCAGTCTAGGAATCGATGAGCAGTTCTTC.

Of note for this clonotype: A much more abundant neighbour one base away suggests this may be a read error. The V and J genes are TRBV6-4 and TRBJ2-5, with D possibly being TRBD2 (6 bases). Germline CDR1 reads MRHNA; CDR2 reads SNTAGT. The CDR3 has 16 amino acids. The CDR3: CASSYSRWREQGTQYF. CDR3 coding DNA: TGTGCCAGCAGTTACTCGAGGTGGAGGGAACAAGGGACCCAGTACTTC.

The table lists this clonotype with many counts. The chain joins TRBV20-1 to TRBJ1-3; D unresolved. The CDR3 is made up of 13 amino acids. Trimming left V 6 bases short and J 2 bases short, with 11 bases between. Per the germline V gene, CDR1 is DFQATT and CDR2 is SNEGSKA (reference sequence). The CDR3 region is CSALKDTGNTIYF. The CDR3 nucleotides read TGCAGTGCCCTGAAGGATACTGGAAACACCATATATTTT.

This clonotype was detected many times. CDR3 sequence reads: CSATSGRNIQYF. CDR3 DNA: TGCAGTGCTACCAGCGGGAGAAACATTCAGTACTTC. The rearrangement joins TRBV20-1 to TRBJ2-4; 8 positions match TRBD2. Unmatched junction bases numbered 2, after V lost 4 bases and J lost 6 bases. Germline V lookup: CDR1 DFQATT, CDR2 SNEGSKA (reference sequence). CDR3 length equals 12 residues.

This clonotype was picked up many times. The chain combines TRBV15 with TRBJ2-5; 9 nucleotides match TRBD2. The germline CDR1 and CDR2 sequences are LNHNV and YYDKDF (reference sequence). The CDR3 is 14 amino acids. J gave up 2 bases and V 3 bases, and 1 base lay outside the gene matches. The CDR3 DNA reads TGTGCCACCAGCAGGACTAGCGGACAAGAGACCCAGTACTTC. This codes for CATSRTSGQETQYF.

The table lists this clonotype with many counts. This chain joins TRBV30 and TRBJ1-2, with D uncertain. Germline CDR1 reads GTSNPN; CDR2 reads SVGIG (reference sequence). The CDR3 runs to 12 residues. Deletions cut 8 bases from V and 4 bases from J, with 14 bases between. The CDR3: CARTASGYGYTF. CDR3 in DNA: TGTGCCCGGACGGCCTCCGGCTATGGCTACACCTTC.

The chain joins TRBV5-4 to TRBJ2-1; no clear D gene. Germline lookup yields CDR1 SGHNT and CDR2 YYREEE (reference sequence). V lost 2 bases to trimming and J lost 5 bases, with 11 bases between them. The CDR3 contains 14 residues. The CDR3, as DNA: TGTGCCAGCAGCTTACCTAGAACGGACAATGAGCAGTTCTTC. Translated: CASSLPRTDNEQFF.

This clonotype was recorded many times. The chain carries TRBV5-6 and TRBJ1-3; D not certain. CDR3 length equals 17 residues. Trimming removed 4 bases at V and 0 bases at J, with 17 bases between. Germline-derived CDR1 and CDR2 are SGHDT and YYEEEE. The CDR3 coding sequence is TGTGCCAGCAGCACTCTTAGCCCGGAGGGCTCTGGAAACACCATATATTTT. Translated, it gives CASSTLSPEGSGNTIYF.